Listed below are T cell receptor beta chains from one sample, sequenced in a study of beta chain features in type 1 diabetes. Generated by immunoSEQ multiplex PCR, the TCRdb table keeps only in-frame clones and is missing some. The sample has around 430,000 clones; approximately 30% are singletons. The sequenced sample consisted of naive CD4+ T cells from blood. The receptors originated from a man younger than 35 in good health. Both conserved end residues are part of each CDR3. A D gene is named only where the DNA matches it firmly. Expanded clones get a size class; other rows say once, few or many, or leave the size out.

v_call	clone_size	j_call	d_call	cdr3_aa	cdr3_nt
TRBV30	NA	TRBJ2-3	NA	CAWDRRGTDTQYF	TGTGCCTGGGACAGGCGAGGCACAGATACGCAGTATTTT
TRBV5-1	few	TRBJ2-3	TRBD1	CASSLPSTGAHTDTQYF	TGCGCCAGCAGCTTGCCGTCGACAGGGGCCCACACAGATACGCAGTATTTT
TRBV30	NA	TRBJ1-1	NA	CAWTETGRWTEAFF	TGTGCCTGGACTGAAACAGGGCGGTGGACTGAAGCTTTCTTT
TRBV29-1	NA	TRBJ2-1	NA	CSVDRPLSGHEQFF	TGCAGCGTTGACAGGCCCCTTTCTGGCCATGAGCAGTTCTTC
TRBV25-1	NA	TRBJ1-2	NA	CASSEFGAASGYIF	TGTGCCAGCAGTGAATTTGGGGCAGCGTCGGGCTACATCTTC
TRBV18	NA	TRBJ1-1	NA	CASSPYDSQLGEAFF	TGTGCCAGCTCACCATATGATTCCCAATTGGGTGAAGCTTTCTTT
TRBV30	NA	TRBJ2-2	NA	CAWRTAVVGTGELFF	TGTGCCTGGAGAACAGCGGTAGTAGGTACCGGGGAGCTGTTTTTT
TRBV9	NA	TRBJ2-3	NA	CASSGTGAGNTQYF	TGTGCCAGCAGCGGCACCGGGGCCGGGAATACGCAGTATTTT
TRBV4-3	NA	TRBJ2-3	NA	CASSQDLGDTQYF	TGCGCCAGCAGCCAAGATTTGGGCGATACGCAGTATTTT
TRBV29-1	few	TRBJ2-1	TRBD2	CSARPLAGVYNEQFF	TGCAGCGCCCGTCCGCTAGCGGGAGTATACAATGAGCAGTTCTTC
TRBV29-1	NA	TRBJ1-2	TRBD1	CSVSQARGDYGYTF	TGCAGCGTTTCCCAGGCCAGGGGGGACTATGGCTACACCTTC
TRBV25-1	NA	TRBJ2-2	TRBD1	CASSAPGQHTGELFF	TGTGCCAGCAGTGCCCCGGGACAGCACACCGGGGAGCTGTTTTTT
TRBV30	NA	TRBJ2-1	NA	CAWSIGVPHEQFF	TGTGCCTGGAGTATCGGGGTACCTCATGAGCAGTTCTTC
TRBV7-2	NA	TRBJ2-5	NA	CASSLVGVLETQYF	TGTGCCAGCAGCTTAGTCGGGGTTCTAGAGACCCAGTACTTC
TRBV6-5	NA	TRBJ2-1	TRBD2	CASSYKGTSEHNEQFF	TGTGCCAGCAGTTACAAGGGGACTAGCGAACACAATGAGCAGTTCTTC
TRBV5-1	NA	TRBJ2-7	TRBD1	CASSLSGTGAYEQYF	TGCGCCAGCAGCTTATCCGGGACAGGGGCCTACGAGCAGTACTTC
TRBV15	NA	TRBJ2-6	NA	CATSRGLAVSGANVLTF	TGTGCCACCAGCAGAGGGTTGGCAGTTTCTGGGGCCAACGTCCTGACTTTC
TRBV11-1	few	TRBJ2-7	NA	CASSFSGSPYEQYF	TGTGCCAGCAGCTTCTCGGGGAGTCCCTACGAGCAGTACTTC
TRBV7-2	NA	TRBJ2-3	NA	CASSSPAGTSTDTQYF	TGTGCCAGCAGCTCCCCCGCTGGAACTAGCACAGATACGCAGTATTTT
TRBV7-9	few	TRBJ2-4	NA	CASRRPRETKNIQYF	TGTGCCAGCAGACGTCCCAGGGAAACCAAAAACATTCAGTACTTC